Given below is one T cell receptor (beta chain) in context. Germline V lookup: CDR1 MNHEY, CDR2 SMNVEV (reference sequence). There are 13 residues in the CDR3. After removal of 6 bases from V and 4 bases from J, the junction contained 3 bases not matched to a gene. The repertoire was sequenced with immunoSEQ multiplex PCR; TCRdb's copy has only in-frame clones and lacks some. Among about 320,000 clones, around four fifths were seen once, and the ten largest hold 2.1%. The data were obtained in a study of Ad26.COV2.S vaccination and SARS-CoV-2 variants. Treatment denoted: some 20 received Ad26.COV2.S at low or high dose, single or two shots; about 5 received placebo; per-sample allocation not given. Each sample was drawn 63 days after the first injection (of vaccine or placebo).

The specimen was peripheral blood, collected in a trial of Ad26.COV2.S vaccine versus placebo. The V gene is TRBV27, the J gene TRBJ1-1, with 9 nucleotides matching TRBD1. The sequence was obtained from a person between 18 and 65 years old who received the Ad26.COV2.S COVID-19 vaccine or a placebo. The CDR3 loop reads CASRGTGTTEAFF. CDR3 sequence (DNA): TGTGCCAGCAGGGGGACAGGGACCACTGAAGCTTTCTTT.